The 21 T cell receptor delta chains below all came from one sample that was sequenced in a study of Vδ1+ human thymocytes. Extracted RNA was reverse transcribed into cDNA. CDR3 amplicons came from multiplex PCR with pooled V-gene forward and constant-region reverse primers. TCRdb re-called the multiplex PCR reads via CATT. This sample yields about 75,000 delta-chain clones, of which approximately 30% are seen a single time; around 0.3% belongs to the top ten. Findings and limits, study-wide: Highly polyclonal TRG and TRD repertoires with Gaussian CDR3 length distributions appeared in thymus.

For these receptors, no antigen is known. The sample taken for sequencing was Vdelta1+ gamma-delta thymocytes from the thymus. Subset given: FACS-sorted CD3+ TCRalphabeta- TCRVdelta1+ TCRVdelta2- thymocytes. The receptors were sampled from a boy under two years old who had congenital heart surgery.

The rearrangement joins TRDV1 to TRDJ1; 8 nucleotides agree with TRDD3. This CDR3 has 22 residues. Germline V gene sequence: CDR1 TSWWSYY, CDR2 QGS. V was clipped by 5 bases and J by 0 bases; unmatched bases: 26. The CDR3 nucleotides read TGTGCTCTTGGGCTAACCTTCCCAGGTACTGAGGGATACGCTTTTAACACCGATAAACTCATCTTT. This sequence encodes CALGLTFPGTEGYAFNTDKLIF.

This clone came up a few times. The chain joins TRDV1 to TRDJ1; 9 bases fit TRDD2. Germline V gives CDR1 TSWWSYY, CDR2 QGS. There are 21 residues in the CDR3. With V trimmed by 5 bases and J by 8 bases, 30 bases remained unmatched. CDR3 in DNA: TGTGCTCTTGGGAACGAGCGAAGGGGGCCTTCCTACTACCCAGGGGACGAGAAACTCATCTTT. Encoded protein: CALGNERRGPSYYPGDEKLIF.

V and J are TRDV2 and TRDJ1; D ambiguous. In germline, CDR1 is GEAIGNYY, CDR2 EKD. The CDR3 runs 9 residues. Trimming cost V 4 bases and J 7 bases, with 3 bases left between them. Here the CDR3 reads CACERKLIF. As DNA, the CDR3 is TGTGCCTGTGAGCGTAAACTCATCTTT.

There are a few counts of this clone. This rearrangement joins TRDV1 to TRDJ1, with 9 bases aligning to TRDD3. Germline V gene lookup returns CDR1 TSWWSYY and CDR2 QGS. This CDR3 comprises 17 residues. V shed 2 bases, J shed 3 bases, and the junction held 10 bases outside the gene matches. This CDR3 reads CALGEGPLGDTSDKLIF. The CDR3, as DNA: TGTGCTCTTGGGGAAGGACCCCTCGGGGATACGTCCGATAAACTCATCTTT.

This clone was seen more than once but under ten times. V and J are TRDV1 and TRDJ1, with 10 nucleotides matching TRDD3. The CDR3 length is 20 residues. V trimming: 0 bases; J trimming: 0 bases; junction bases outside the gene matches: 13. Germline-derived CDR1 and CDR2 are TSWWSYY and QGS. CDR3 in DNA: TGTGCTCTTGGGGAACTCGGTGCCAGTACTGGGGGATGGTACACCGATAAACTCATCTTT. Translating it yields CALGELGASTGGWYTDKLIF.

Points on this clone: Different DNA sequences within this sample yield the same CDR3. This rearrangement joins TRDV1 to TRDJ1, with TRDD3 matching over 13 bases. V lost 1 base, J lost 0 bases, and 26 bases stayed unmatched. The CDR3 has 25 amino acids. Germline V gene lookup returns CDR1 TSWWSYY and CDR2 QGS. CDR3 coding DNA: TGTGCTCTTGGGGAACCGGCCGGGGGGATCCAAAAACTGGGGGATACGCGCCCTTACACCGATAAACTCATCTTT. Translating gives CALGEPAGGIQKLGDTRPYTDKLIF.

Notes on this clone: This same CDR3 is encoded by further DNA sequences in the sample. This chain uses TRDV1 with TRDJ1; TRDD2 matches at 7 bases. Trimming cost V 2 bases and J 2 bases; bases outside gene matches: 20. Germline V gene data show CDR1 as TSWWSYY and CDR2 as QGS. CDR3 length: 20 residues. The CDR3 nucleotides read TGTGCTCTTGGGGAAAGCCCCTCTTCCTATCTGAGAGGGATGACCGATAAACTCATCTTT. Residues: CALGESPSSYLRGMTDKLIF.

The rearrangement uses TRDV1 and TRDJ1; a weak D match, TRDD2 (6 bases). V lost 0 bases to trimming and J lost 1 base, with 27 bases between them. Per germline, CDR1 TSWWSYY and CDR2 QGS. The CDR3 is 21 residues long. This CDR3 is CALGELGRILRGGRGTDKLIF. The DNA for the CDR3 is TGTGCTCTTGGGGAACTCGGTAGGATCCTACGGGGAGGTAGGGGCACCGATAAACTCATCTTT.

The chain couples TRDV1 to TRDJ1, with a tentative D call TRDD3 (6 bases). V was cut by 0 bases and J by 0 bases, with 14 bases left in between. CDR3 length: 17 residues. Germline CDR1 TSWWSYY, CDR2 QGS. The CDR3 nucleotides are TGTGCTCTTGGGGAACTGGGGGAGACGTTGTACACCGATAAACTCATCTTT. It translates to CALGELGETLYTDKLIF.

The chain links TRDV1 to TRDJ1, with 8 bases aligning to TRDD3. Trimming cost V 2 bases and J 0 bases; bases outside gene matches: 17. Germline CDR1 TSWWSYY, CDR2 QGS. The CDR3 consists of 20 residues. CDR3: CALGEFRLLGDTEYTDKLIF. The CDR3 coding sequence is TGTGCTCTTGGGGAATTTAGACTCCTGGGGGACACAGAGTACACCGATAAACTCATCTTT.

The sample holds a few counts of this clone. The gene calls are TRDV1 and TRDJ2, with unresolved D. The CDR3 spans 18 residues. V was pared by 2 bases and J by 4 bases, with 20 bases between. Germline CDR1 is TSWWSYY and CDR2 is QGS. The CDR3 reads CALGEWSRKRSQTAQLFF. The CDR3 nucleotides are TGTGCTCTTGGGGAATGGTCACGTAAGCGGTCCCAGACAGCACAACTCTTCTTT.

With regard to this clone: The sample holds other DNA sequences that translate to the same CDR3. The rearrangement joins TRDV1 to TRDJ1, with TRDD3 matching over 7 bases. Losses at the gene ends were 4 bases for V and 0 bases for J; bases not matched to a gene: 20. The CDR3 totals 20 residues. CDR1 is TSWWSYY, CDR2 QGS, per germline. The CDR3: CALGGTTGSWGTGYTDKLIF. Here the CDR3 DNA reads TGTGCTCTTGGGGGCACCACGGGGAGTTGGGGGACAGGGTACACCGATAAACTCATCTTT.

This clone was seen only a few times. The genes are TRDV1 and TRDJ1; 8 nucleotides agree with TRDD3. V was pared by 1 base and J by 8 bases, with 27 bases of the junction left unmatched. CDR3 size: 21 residues. Germline CDR1 reads TSWWSYY; CDR2 reads QGS. As DNA, the CDR3 is TGTGCTCTTGGGGAACGGAAGAAGCGTTCGGTACTGGGGGCCGAGTCCCGGAAACTCATCTTT. This gives the protein CALGERKKRSVLGAESRKLIF.

In this sample, this clone turned up a few times. V and J are TRDV1 and TRDJ1; 12 nucleotides agree with TRDD3. Germline loops: CDR1 TSWWSYY, CDR2 QGS. The trim removed 1 base at V and 7 bases at J, leaving 13 bases unmatched. The CDR3 is 18 amino acids. Written as DNA, the CDR3 is TGTGCTCTTGGGGAACCTCCCTCCTGGGGGATACGCCTGCCTAAACTCATCTTT. Translated, it gives CALGEPPSWGIRLPKLIF.

V usage is TRDV2 and J usage is TRDJ1, with 10 bases identical to TRDD3. Looked up from germline, CDR1 is GEAIGNYY and CDR2 is EKD. The CDR3 loop spans 18 amino acids. V lost 3 bases to trimming and J lost 0 bases; unmatched junction nucleotides: 12. CDR3 coding DNA: TGTGCCTGTGACCCCTTACTGGGGGATCCCCTGTACACCGATAAACTCATCTTT. This encodes CACDPLLGDPLYTDKLIF.

V gene TRDV1 combines with J gene TRDJ1; 10 nucleotides agree with TRDD3. Germline V lookup: CDR1 TSWWSYY, CDR2 QGS. V dropped 1 base and J dropped 0; count of bases not matched to a gene: 23. This CDR3 has 23 residues. The CDR3 loop is CALGEPSSPIWSNWGIYTDKLIF. The CDR3 coding sequence is TGTGCTCTTGGGGAACCCTCTTCCCCCATCTGGTCCAACTGGGGGATTTACACCGATAAACTCATCTTT.

This chain joins TRDV1 and TRDJ1, with D maybe TRDD2 (5 bases). Germline assignment: CDR1 TSWWSYY and CDR2 QGS. The CDR3 length is 17 residues. Trimming stripped 3 bases from V and 0 bases from J, with 17 bases between. CDR3 sequence: CALGETSTFSYTDKLIF. As DNA, the CDR3 is TGTGCTCTTGGGGAGACTTCCACGTTTTCTTACACCGATAAACTCATCTTT.

This chain links TRDV1 with TRDJ1; TRDD2 matches 7 bases. Germline trimming cut 5 bases from V and 0 bases from J; bases unmatched to any gene: 24. The CDR3 is made up of 21 amino acids. Germline CDR1 is TSWWSYY and CDR2 is QGS. CDR3 nucleotide sequence: TGTGCTCTTGGGAATATTCCTACGTTGTATCCCCCTCCGACGTACACCGATAAACTCATCTTT. Translating it yields CALGNIPTLYPPPTYTDKLIF.

This clone was detected only a few times. The gene calls are TRDV1 and TRDJ1; D may match TRDD2 or TRDD3 (6 bases each). Trimming shortened V by 1 base and J by 2 bases, and 23 bases separated the two germline ends. This CDR3 has 19 amino acids. Germline assignment: CDR1 TSWWSYY and CDR2 QGS. The CDR3 bases are TGTGCTCTTGGGGAACGTGGGGTCCTACGTAGGTGGGGGACCGATAAACTCATCTTT. As protein: CALGERGVLRRWGTDKLIF.

The chain employs TRDV1 and TRDJ1, with 13 bases identical to TRDD3. This CDR3 contains 19 residues. The germline gives CDR1 TSWWSYY, CDR2 QGS. Trimming cost V 1 base and J 8 bases; bases outside gene matches: 16. CDR3 protein: CALGERPSNVVLGDTKLIF. The CDR3 DNA sequence: TGTGCTCTTGGGGAACGCCCAAGTAATGTTGTACTGGGGGATACGAAACTCATCTTT.

V is TRDV1 and J is TRDJ1; perhaps TRDD3 as D (6 bases). V lost 0 bases and J 6 bases, leaving 14 bases between the germline ends. Germline CDR1 TSWWSYY, CDR2 QGS. This CDR3 contains 15 residues. CDR3 sequence reads: CALGELLGGTHKLIF. In DNA, the CDR3 is TGTGCTCTTGGGGAACTTCTCGGGGGGACGCATAAACTCATCTTT.